The next 25 T cell receptor beta chains were all read from a single sample in a study of glioma-infiltrating T cells after dendritic cell vaccination. Stated time point: after dendritic cell vaccination, including at tumor progression/relapse. The protocol was immunoSEQ multiplex PCR, while the TCRdb copy is restricted to in-frame clones and leaves out a portion. The data hold more than 85,000 clones, with 85% to 90% observed a single time. The source was blood, collected after dendritic cell vaccination. Source of these receptors: a human donor with glioblastoma.

The chain carries TRBV4-2 and TRBJ1-4; no firm D call. The V and J ends lost 0 bases and 7 bases respectively, with 9 bases between them. Germline CDR1 LGHNA, CDR2 YNFKEQ. The CDR3 length is 14 residues. The CDR3 loop is CASSQDEGGEKLFF. CDR3 nucleotides: TGTGCCAGCAGCCAAGATGAGGGAGGTGAAAAACTGTTTTTT.

The chain recombines TRBV29-1 with TRBJ2-1; tentative D call: TRBD2 (5 bases). The CDR3 has 13 amino acids. Germline V gene sequence: CDR1 SQVTM, CDR2 ANQGSEA. V was pared by 7 bases and J by 8 bases, with 18 bases between. The CDR3 is CSASDGIRDEQFF. CDR3 nucleotides: TGCAGCGCGTCGGACGGGATTCGGGATGAGCAGTTCTTC.

The chain couples TRBV6-5 to TRBJ2-4; D unresolved. The V end lost 6 bases, the J end lost 0 bases, and 9 bases lay between the germline ends. The CDR3 has 14 amino acids. The germline V gene encodes CDR1 MNHEY and CDR2 SVGAGI. The DNA of the CDR3 is TGTGCCAGCAGCCCCGCGCCAGCCAAAAACATTCAGTACTTC. As protein: CASSPAPAKNIQYF.

The chain joins TRBV5-1 to TRBJ2-7; 7 nucleotides align to TRBD2. The CDR3 length is 16 residues. V was clipped by 0 bases and J by 0 bases; unmatched bases: 6. Germline-derived CDR1 and CDR2 are SGHRS and YFSETQ. For the CDR3, the DNA is TGCGCCAGCAGCTTGGGACCTAGCGGCCTCTCCTACGAGCAGTACTTC. Amino acids: CASSLGPSGLSYEQYF.

This chain connects TRBV7-9 to TRBJ2-3; TRBD2 matches at 8 bases. The CDR3 is made up of 16 amino acids. J lost 0 bases, V lost 3 bases, and 5 bases had no gene match. The germline V gene has CDR1 SEHNR and CDR2 FQNEAQ (reference sequence). CDR3 bases: TGTGCCAGCAGCTTCCTACTAGCGGAGAGCACAGATACGCAGTATTTT. This translates into CASSFLLAESTDTQYF. The variable domain in full, with the rest retrieved from reference TRBV7-9 and TRBJ2-3, is DTGVSQNPRHKITKRGQNVTFRCDPISEHNRLYWYRQTLGQGPEFLTYFQNEAQLEKSRLLSDRFSAERPKGSFSTLEIQRTEQGDSAMYLCASSFLLAESTDTQYFGPGTRLTVL.

This chain connects TRBV19 to TRBJ1-2, with 8 bases identical to TRBD1. This CDR3 region has 15 residues. Germline V lookup: CDR1 LNHDA, CDR2 SQIVND (reference sequence). Trimming removed 5 bases from V and 4 bases from J; junction bases left unmatched: 9. The CDR3: CASSPRTGYVYGYTF. The CDR3 region has the DNA TGTGCCAGTAGTCCCCGGACAGGGTATGTCTATGGCTACACCTTC.

This clone appeared once. The chain has TRBV10-3 and TRBJ2-2; 9 nucleotides agree with TRBD1. Losses at the gene ends were 6 bases for V and 5 bases for J; bases not matched to a gene: 1. This CDR3 contains 13 residues. CDR1 ENHRY and CDR2 SYGVKD come from the germline V gene. The CDR3 bases are TGTGCCATCAGCGGACAGGGGACCGGGGAGCTGTTTTTT. It translates to CAISGQGTGELFF.

The V call is TRBV25-1, the J call TRBJ1-5; 7 bases match TRBD1. CDR1 and CDR2 from the germline V gene are MGHDK and SYGVNS. The CDR3 covers 12 residues. V lost 5 bases, J lost 11 bases, and 6 bases stayed unmatched. This chain's CDR3 is CASSKPGGAQHF. In DNA, the CDR3 is TGTGCCAGCAGTAAGCCAGGGGGAGCCCAGCATTTT.

V gene TRBV19 combines with J gene TRBJ2-5; 10 nucleotides match TRBD1. From germline, CDR1 is LNHDA and CDR2 SQIVND (reference sequence). The CDR3 loop spans 15 amino acids. J was trimmed by 6 bases and V by 2 bases; bases with no gene match: 6. DNA of the CDR3: TGTGCCAGTAGTATACCGGGACAGGGGACGAAGACCCAGTACTTC. Its protein is CASSIPGQGTKTQYF.

This chain links TRBV7-9 with TRBJ1-1; 7 bases are shared with TRBD1. The CDR3 runs to 14 residues. Per germline, CDR1 SEHNR and CDR2 FQNEAQ (reference sequence). J gave up 2 bases and V 5 bases, and 5 bases lay outside the gene matches. CDR3 loop: CASSVGTVNTEAFF. The CDR3 nucleotides are TGTGCCAGCAGCGTGGGGACAGTTAACACTGAAGCTTTCTTT.

The chain has TRBV7-6 and TRBJ2-3; 9 nucleotides match TRBD2. There are 16 residues in the CDR3. From germline, CDR1 is SGHVS and CDR2 FNYEAQ. V shed 1 base and J 4 bases; nucleotides not matched to a gene: 6. For the CDR3, the DNA is TGTGCCAGCAGCTTAGGAGGTAGCGGGAGCGCAGATACGCAGTATTTT. The encoded protein is CASSLGGSGSADTQYF.

CDR3 bases: TGTGCCAGCAGTCTCTTCGAGGGCTACACCTTC. Its translation is CASSLFEGYTF. The chain links TRBV6-1 to TRBJ1-2; no firm D call. The ends were cut back, 5 bases at V and 8 bases at J, with 9 bases in the middle. The CDR3 covers 11 residues. Germline V gene data show CDR1 as MNHNS and CDR2 as SASEGT.

This chain links TRBV6-5 with TRBJ1-1; 9 positions match TRBD1. The CDR3 has 14 amino acids. The germline CDR1 and CDR2 sequences are MNHEY and SVGAGI. Germline trimming cut 2 bases from V and 3 bases from J; bases unmatched to any gene: 1. The CDR3 DNA reads TGTGCCAGCAGTTACAGGACAGGGGACACTGAAGCTTTCTTT. As protein: CASSYRTGDTEAFF.

The rearrangement joins TRBV5-1 to TRBJ2-7, with 8 bases that match TRBD1. The junction had 8 bases not matched to a gene; V was cut back by 4 bases and J by 2 bases. CDR1 and CDR2 from the germline V gene are SGHRS and YFSETQ. This CDR3 comprises 15 residues. The CDR3 region is CASSPSGQETYEQYF. CDR3 coding DNA: TGCGCCAGCAGCCCCTCGGGACAGGAGACCTACGAGCAGTACTTC.

This chain connects TRBV4-1 to TRBJ2-7, with D possibly TRBD2 on 6 matching bases. V lost 4 bases, J lost 4 bases, and 20 bases lay in between. The CDR3 has 16 residues. CDR1 and CDR2 (germline): MGHRA, YSYEKL. The CDR3: CASSLRGGGVVYEQYF. The CDR3 DNA sequence: TGCGCCAGCAGCCTGCGGGGCGGAGGGGTAGTTTACGAGCAGTACTTC.

The chain employs TRBV7-3 and TRBJ2-7; 11 bases match TRBD2. Germline CDR1 and CDR2: SGHTA and FQGTGA. This CDR3 is 14 amino acids long. V lost 5 bases and J lost 2; bases outside the gene matches: 2. The CDR3 sequence is CASSPTSGAYEQYF. The CDR3 region has the DNA TGTGCCAGCAGCCCGACTAGCGGGGCCTACGAGCAGTACTTC.

This sequence joins TRBV14 and TRBJ1-2; D remains ambiguous. This CDR3 region has 13 residues. The germline gives CDR1 SGHDN, CDR2 FVKESK. With 4 bases removed from V and 2 bases from J, the gap between germline ends came to 8 bases. The CDR3 loop reads CASSPGWNYGYTF. The CDR3 DNA sequence: TGTGCCAGCAGCCCTGGCTGGAACTATGGCTACACCTTC.

This clone showed up just once. This rearrangement joins TRBV7-9 to TRBJ2-2; D ambiguous. The CDR3 is made up of 14 amino acids. Deletions cut 8 bases from V and 0 bases from J, with 10 bases between. Germline values: CDR1 SEHNR, CDR2 FQNEAQ (reference sequence). Here the CDR3 reads CASSRQSNTGELFF. CDR3 nucleotides: TGTGCCAGCTCCAGGCAGTCGAACACCGGGGAGCTGTTTTTT.

This chain links TRBV9 with TRBJ2-7; D is ambiguous. In germline, CDR1 is SGDLS, CDR2 YYNGEE. Trimming shortened V by 0 bases and J by 1 base, and 8 bases separated the two germline ends. This CDR3 contains 14 residues. CDR3 in amino acids: CASSVGPSSYEQYF. Written as DNA, the CDR3 is TGTGCCAGCAGCGTAGGGCCCTCATCCTACGAGCAGTACTTC.

In DNA form, the CDR3 reads TGTGCCAGCAGTGGTATAGGACAGGGGCGGTCGGATACGCAGTATTTT. Translation: CASSGIGQGRSDTQYF. V gene TRBV2 combines with J gene TRBJ2-3; 9 nucleotides match TRBD1. The V gene's germline CDR1 is SNHLY and CDR2 FYNNEI. CDR3 length equals 16 residues. V dropped 4 bases and J dropped 6; count of bases not matched to a gene: 11.

The rearrangement links TRBV27 to TRBJ1-4, with a tentative D call TRBD1 (6 bases). Germline CDR1 and CDR2: MNHEY and SMNVEV (reference sequence). The length of the CDR3 is 14 residues. Trimming shortened V by 5 bases and J by 8 bases, and 15 bases separated the two germline ends. CDR3 coding DNA: TGTGCCAGCAGTCCCTCAGGGGACGGGGAAAAACTGTTTTTT. Translating it yields CASSPSGDGEKLFF.

The chain combines TRBV7-8 with TRBJ2-7; no reliable D call. The V end was cut by 0 bases, the J end by 0 bases, with 9 bases between. The CDR3 length is 15 residues. Germline V gene sequence: CDR1 SGHVS, CDR2 FQNEAQ. The CDR3 DNA reads as TGTGCCAGCAGCTTAGCGCCGGGTAGCTCCTACGAGCAGTACTTC. Translated, it gives CASSLAPGSSYEQYF.

V usage is TRBV5-1 and J usage is TRBJ2-1; perhaps TRBD1 as D (6 bases). This CDR3 region has 13 residues. From germline, CDR1 is SGHRS and CDR2 YFSETQ. The V and J ends lost 0 bases and 6 bases respectively, with 7 bases between them. CDR3 sequence reads: CASSLDRVNEQFF. The CDR3 DNA sequence: TGCGCCAGCAGCTTGGACAGGGTCAATGAGCAGTTCTTC.

Remarks on this clone: One end of the junction fails to match germline, which may point to a read error. Within the sample, other DNA sequences also encode this same CDR3. This chain uses TRBV4-2 with TRBJ1-6; 7 bases align to TRBD1. The germline CDR1 and CDR2 sequences are LGHNA and YNFKEQ. The length of the CDR3 is 16 residues. The CDR3, as DNA: TGTGCCAGCAGCCACAAATTAGGGACAGACAATTCCCCCCTCCACTTT. This codes for CASSHKLGTDNSPLHF.

This chain connects TRBV5-6 to TRBJ1-5; no clear D. V lost 2 bases and J 10 bases, leaving 10 bases between the germline ends. This CDR3 region has 12 residues. Looked up from germline, CDR1 is SGHDT and CDR2 is YYEEEE. The CDR3 coding sequence is TGTGCCAGCAGCTTCCCGACGGGACCCCAGCATTTT. Translating gives CASSFPTGPQHF.